This T cell receptor beta chain was recorded in a study of blood T cell repertoires in COVID-19. For the study at large: The analysed material was cDNA or gDNA that came from T cells, B-cell-depleted T cells, or PBMCs.

Germline V gene sequence: CDR1 SGHNT, CDR2 YYREEE (reference sequence). The CDR3 has 18 residues. V dropped 2 bases and J dropped 0; count of bases not matched to a gene: 9. In the study's own analysis: Estimated nucleated cell counts came from reference gene primer amplification. Generated by immunoSEQ multiplex PCR, the TCRdb table keeps only in-frame clones and is missing some. V, J and clone size reflect that table, while D and trimming were determined from the DNA. This table holds around 220,000 clones, around four fifths found once. This rearrangement joins TRBV5-4 to TRBJ2-3; 10 nucleotides align to TRBD2. The receptor's source is a man aged 25 to 45 with active or convalescent COVID-19. The sequencing input was peripheral blood. The CDR3 DNA follows: TGTGCCAGCAGCTTTCGGCTAGCGGGAGCCACTAGCACAGATACGCAGTATTTT. Amino acids: CASSFRLAGATSTDTQYF. The variable domain in full, with the rest retrieved from reference TRBV5-4 and TRBJ2-3, is ETGVTQSPTHLIKTRGQQVTLRCSSQSGHNTVSWYQQALGQGPQFIFQYYREEENGRGNFPPRFSGLQFPNYSSELNVNALELDDSALYLCASSFRLAGATSTDTQYFGPGTRLTVL.